This T cell receptor (beta chain) appears in the sequencing data of a study of type 1 and type 2 diabetes patients. About the research overall: Sequencing for the whole study yielded roughly 19 million paired-end reads.

Amplification started from genomic DNA. Amplification of the beta chain CDR3 used 30 forward and 13 reverse multiplex primers. A single record per CDR3 protein comes from TCRdb applying MiXCR to the multiplex PCR reads. The sample has 270,000 or so distinct CDR3 sequences, around 47% seen once; the top ten hold roughly 13%. The table lists this clonotype with many counts. Sequencing used peripheral blood mononuclear cells (PBMCs). The TCR sequence derives from a man aged 18 to 30 with type 2 diabetes.

The CDR3 is CATSREDRLSGANVLTF. The DNA of the CDR3 is TGTGCCACCAGCAGGGAAGATCGTCTTTCTGGGGCCAACGTCCTGACTTTC. The chain recombines TRBV15 with TRBJ2-6; D gene unclear. Germline V lookup: CDR1 LNHNV, CDR2 YYDKDF (reference sequence). Deletions cut 3 bases from V and 1 base from J, with 13 bases between. CDR3 length: 17 residues.